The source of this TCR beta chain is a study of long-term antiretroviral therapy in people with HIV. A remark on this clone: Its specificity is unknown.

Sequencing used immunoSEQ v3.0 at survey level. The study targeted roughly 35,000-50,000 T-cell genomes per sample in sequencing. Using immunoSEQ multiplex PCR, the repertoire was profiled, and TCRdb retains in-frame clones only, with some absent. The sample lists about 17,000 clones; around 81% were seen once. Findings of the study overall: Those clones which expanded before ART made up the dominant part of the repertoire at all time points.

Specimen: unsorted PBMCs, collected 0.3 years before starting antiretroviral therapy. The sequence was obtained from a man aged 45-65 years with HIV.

CDR3 in DNA: TGTGCCAGCAGCCAAGGGGCAGGGGGAGGGTACGAGCAGTACTTC. This translates into CASSQGAGGGYEQYF. This chain joins TRBV11-2 and TRBJ2-7; D possibly uses TRBD1 or TRBD2 (7 bases each). Trimming pared 5 bases from V and 4 bases from J, leaving 18 bases between. Germline V gene lookup returns CDR1 SGHAT and CDR2 FQNNGV. The CDR3 extends over 15 amino acids.